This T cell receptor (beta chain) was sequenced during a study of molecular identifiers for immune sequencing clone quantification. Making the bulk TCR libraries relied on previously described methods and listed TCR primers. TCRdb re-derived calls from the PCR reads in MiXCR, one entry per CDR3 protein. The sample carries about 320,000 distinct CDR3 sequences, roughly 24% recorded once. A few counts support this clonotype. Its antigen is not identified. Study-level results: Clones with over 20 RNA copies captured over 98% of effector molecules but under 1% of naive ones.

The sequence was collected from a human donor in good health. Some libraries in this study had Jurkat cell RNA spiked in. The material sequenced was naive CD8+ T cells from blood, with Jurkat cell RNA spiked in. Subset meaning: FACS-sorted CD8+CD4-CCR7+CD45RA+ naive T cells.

CDR3 in DNA: TGTGCCAGCAGTTACTGGGAGAGGGGCCTAAACATTCAGTACTTC. As protein: CASSYWERGLNIQYF. The chain combines TRBV6-6 with TRBJ2-4; D is tentatively TRBD1 or TRBD2 (5 bases each). The CDR3 length is 15 residues. Trimming removed 1 base at V and 6 bases at J, with 13 bases between. Germline V CDR1 and CDR2: MNHNY, SVGAGI (reference sequence).